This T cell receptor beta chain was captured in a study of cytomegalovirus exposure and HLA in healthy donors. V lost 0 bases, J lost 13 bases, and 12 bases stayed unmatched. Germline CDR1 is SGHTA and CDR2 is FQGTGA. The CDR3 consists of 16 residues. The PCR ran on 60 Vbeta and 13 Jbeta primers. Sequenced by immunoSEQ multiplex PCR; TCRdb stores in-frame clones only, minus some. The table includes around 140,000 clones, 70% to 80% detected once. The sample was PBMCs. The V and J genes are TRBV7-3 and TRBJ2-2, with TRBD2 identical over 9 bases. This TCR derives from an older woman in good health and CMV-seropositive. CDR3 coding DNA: TGTGCCAGCAGCTTAACTTTGGCGGGAGGGCCCCGGGGGCTGTTTTTT. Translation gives CASSLTLAGGPRGLFF.